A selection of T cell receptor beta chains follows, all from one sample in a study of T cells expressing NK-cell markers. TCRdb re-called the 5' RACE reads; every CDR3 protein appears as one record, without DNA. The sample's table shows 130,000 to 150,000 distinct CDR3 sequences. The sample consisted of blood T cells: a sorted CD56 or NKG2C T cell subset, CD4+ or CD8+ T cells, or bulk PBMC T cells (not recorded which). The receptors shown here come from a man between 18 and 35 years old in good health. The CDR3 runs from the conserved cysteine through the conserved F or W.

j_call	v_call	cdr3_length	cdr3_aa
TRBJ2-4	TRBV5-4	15	CATAPTPRDKNIQYF
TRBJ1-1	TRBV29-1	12	CSVIRDRDEAFF
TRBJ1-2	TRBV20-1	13	CSALRDSNYGYTF
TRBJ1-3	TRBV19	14	CASSELPSGNTIYF
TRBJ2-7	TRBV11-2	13	CASSLARGYEQYF
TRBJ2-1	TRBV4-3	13	CASSQEGLAEQFF
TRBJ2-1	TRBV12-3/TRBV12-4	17	CASSGTSGSGSYNEQFF
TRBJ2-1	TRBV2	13	CATSGRDYNEQFF
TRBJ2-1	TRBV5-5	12	CASSLWTSEQFF
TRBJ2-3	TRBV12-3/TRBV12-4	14	CASNPLQGTDTQYF
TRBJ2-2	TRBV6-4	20	CASSGSGTGKVSGIFPELFF
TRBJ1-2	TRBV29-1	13	CSVERQPDYGYTF
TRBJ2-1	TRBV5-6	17	CASSLAELPHSYNEQFF
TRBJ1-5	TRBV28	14	CASSFYNLNQPQHF
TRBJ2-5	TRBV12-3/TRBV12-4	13	CASRRTEGETQYF
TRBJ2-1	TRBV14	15	CASSITSGSYNEQFF
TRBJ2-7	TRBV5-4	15	CASSLAGVGLYEQYF
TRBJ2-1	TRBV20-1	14	CSARGGSGNNEQFF
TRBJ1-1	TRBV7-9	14	CASSSGGRNTEAFF
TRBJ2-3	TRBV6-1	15	CASSPRGQTTDTQYF
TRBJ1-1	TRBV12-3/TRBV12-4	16	CASSQTTGVKDTEAFF
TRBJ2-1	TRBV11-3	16	CASSPTRQGKYNEQFF
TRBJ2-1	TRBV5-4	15	CASSSPGQDYNEQFF
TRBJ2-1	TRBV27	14	CASSNTGPSNEQFF
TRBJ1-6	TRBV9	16	CASSAGDDNYNSPLHF
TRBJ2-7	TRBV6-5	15	CASSYAAGGSYEQYF
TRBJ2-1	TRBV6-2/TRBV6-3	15	CASSYTGLVYNEQFF
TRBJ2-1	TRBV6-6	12	CASRPQGNEQFF
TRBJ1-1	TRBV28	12	CASSPARPEAFF
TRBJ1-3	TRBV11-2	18	CASSLIGDTTFSGNTIYF
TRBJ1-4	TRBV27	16	CASKTGVGATNEKLFF
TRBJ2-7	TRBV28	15	CASTATGLLSYEQYF
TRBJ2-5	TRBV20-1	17	CSAPFSGTSGRRETQYF
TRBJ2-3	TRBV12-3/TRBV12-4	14	CASSATSAIDTQYF
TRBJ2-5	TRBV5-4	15	CASSLVIGGQETQYF
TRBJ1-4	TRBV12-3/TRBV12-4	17	CASSFEDRGGGNEKLFF
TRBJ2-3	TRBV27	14	CASRDFSSTDTQYF
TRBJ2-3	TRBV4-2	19	CASSQDPESRAGRADTQYF
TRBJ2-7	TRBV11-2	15	CASSLGASGRYEQYF
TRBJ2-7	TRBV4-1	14	CASSQDLGRYEQYF
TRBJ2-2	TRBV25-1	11	CASTKGGELFF
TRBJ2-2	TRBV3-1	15	CASSQTSSNTGELFF
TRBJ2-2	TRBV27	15	CASSLRGPAAGELFF
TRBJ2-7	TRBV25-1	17	CASSEYVFQGNSYEQYF
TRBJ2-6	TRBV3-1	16	CASSPVSGSGANVLTF
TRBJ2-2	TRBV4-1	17	CASSRPTSRVNTGELFF
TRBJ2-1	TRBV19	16	CASSETGTSSYNEQFF
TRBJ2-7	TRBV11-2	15	CASSSGSWTDDEQYF
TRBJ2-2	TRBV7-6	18	CASSLAETSGANTGELFF
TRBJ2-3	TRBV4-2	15	CASSQEWTGPDTQYF
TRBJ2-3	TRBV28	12	CASRWAGDTQYF
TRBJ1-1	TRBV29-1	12	CSVEFAGGEAFF
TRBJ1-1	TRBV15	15	CATSLQGSLNTEAFF